Each of the 9 T cell receptor beta chains below was sequenced from the same sample in a study of T cells in Graves' hyperthyroidism and ophthalmopathy. Using RNA transcripts as the source, TCR beta CDR3 regions were amplified. Using the HTBI primer set, a first-round RT-PCR was run on the TCR CDR3. Each CDR3 protein gets one entry after TCRdb re-called the multiplex PCR reads with MiXCR. The table lists some 720,000 distinct CDR3 sequences, around 15% of them singletons, with under 10% in the top ten. Sequencing input: blood. These receptors originate from a man aged 18 to 35 with Graves' hyperthyroidism.

This chain joins TRBV4-1 and TRBJ2-7; 7 bases agree with TRBD2. V was clipped by 0 bases and J by 3 bases; unmatched bases: 5. This CDR3 has 15 residues. In germline, CDR1 is MGHRA, CDR2 YSYEKL. As DNA, the CDR3 is TGCGCCAGCAGCCAAGAGCCCGGGGGGAGCTACGAGCAGTACTTC. This codes for CASSQEPGGSYEQYF.

The chain joins TRBV11-3 to TRBJ2-1; D is tentatively TRBD1 or TRBD2 (5 bases each). The ends were cut back, 4 bases at V and 8 bases at J, with 18 bases in the middle. The CDR3 length is 15 residues. Germline V gene sequence: CDR1 SGHNT, CDR2 YENEEA. The CDR3 region has the DNA TGTGCCAGCAGCTACCGGTGGGGGTTTGTCGATGAGCAGTTCTTC. It yields the protein CASSYRWGFVDEQFF. The variable domain in full, completed from reference TRBV11-3 and TRBJ2-1, reads EAGVVQSPRYKIIEKKQPVAFWCNPISGHNTLYWYLQNLGQGPELLIRYENEEAVDDSQLPKDRFSAERLKGVDSTLKIQPAELGDSAVYLCASSYRWGFVDEQFFGPGTRLTVL.

This clonotype was observed many times. This sequence joins TRBV11-3 and TRBJ2-1; 7 bases match TRBD2. This CDR3 contains 15 residues. The germline V gene has CDR1 SGHNT and CDR2 YENEEA. V dropped 5 bases and J dropped 1; count of bases not matched to a gene: 5. The CDR3 protein is CASSPRDYSYNEQFF. CDR3 nucleotides: TGTGCCAGCAGCCCGCGGGACTATTCCTACAATGAGCAGTTCTTC.

In its sample, this clonotype was seen many times. The chain links TRBV11-2 to TRBJ2-3; possibly TRBD1 for D (5 bases). Trimming took 0 bases from V and 4 from J, leaving 11 bases between them. This CDR3 is built from 15 residues. Germline V lookup: CDR1 SGHAT, CDR2 FQNNGV. CDR3 DNA sequence: TGTGCCAGCAGCTTAGACGGGTGGGGCGCAGATACGCAGTATTTT. As protein: CASSLDGWGADTQYF.

With regard to this clonotype: Possible read error: a much larger clone is one base away. The V gene is TRBV13, the J gene TRBJ2-5; TRBD1 aligns across 12 bases. The germline CDR1 and CDR2 sequences are PRHDT and FYEKMQ (reference sequence). The CDR3 extends over 15 amino acids. V trimming: 7 bases; J trimming: 5 bases; junction bases outside the gene matches: 8. The chain's CDR3 is CASNSRDRGQETQYF. The CDR3 region has the DNA TGTGCCAGCAACTCCCGGGACAGGGGGCAGGAGACCCAGTACTTC.

There are many counts of this clonotype. The gene calls are TRBV20-1 and TRBJ2-7; the D gene is possibly TRBD2 (5 bases). The CDR3 contains 13 residues. Trimming shortened V by 6 bases and J by 1 base, and 13 bases separated the two germline ends. Germline CDR1 is DFQATT and CDR2 is SNEGSKA (reference sequence). This CDR3 reads CSAFDYQSYEQYF. The CDR3, as DNA: TGCAGTGCATTTGACTACCAGTCCTACGAGCAGTACTTC.

The J gene is TRBJ2-7, the V gene TRBV2; D gene uncertain. Germline assignment: CDR1 SNHLY and CDR2 FYNNEI. Trimming removed 6 bases at V and 7 bases at J, with 22 bases between. The CDR3 spans 15 residues. CDR3: CASRDLDRLSKEQYF. CDR3 DNA: TGTGCCAGCAGGGATTTAGACCGTCTCTCTAAGGAGCAGTACTTC.

This clonotype was seen many times. The genes are TRBV9 and TRBJ1-1, with a possible D match to TRBD1 (5 bases). Germline CDR1 and CDR2: SGDLS and YYNGEE. The CDR3 length is 17 residues. Trimming left V 3 bases short and J 0 bases short, with 18 bases between. CDR3 residues: CASSGVDVTVLNTEAFF. The CDR3 coding sequence is TGTGCCAGCAGCGGTGTAGACGTGACAGTACTGAACACTGAAGCTTTCTTT.

This clonotype was observed a handful of times. The chain couples TRBV27 to TRBJ2-5; D ambiguous. The V gene's germline CDR1 is MNHEY and CDR2 SMNVEV (reference sequence). This CDR3 is 12 amino acids long. V gave up 5 bases and J gave up 4 bases, with 8 bases separating them. The CDR3 DNA is TGTGCCAGCAGTCCTTTCATAGAGACCCAGTACTTC. Amino acid sequence: CASSPFIETQYF.